This T cell receptor beta chain was found in a study of shared clonotypes between healthy human individuals. In the study overall: Donors had three CD4 naive, three CD4 memory, two CD8 naive and one CD8 memory plate apiece. The study's findings and limits: Larger estimated richness was generally seen in naive subsets than in memory subsets.

Details on this clone: Antigen: not known.

Germline assignment: CDR1 MNHNS and CDR2 SASEGT. The V segment lost 1 base and the J segment 0 bases; nucleotides outside the gene matches: 12. This CDR3 contains 20 residues. Profiling relied on immunoSEQ multiplex PCR, and the TCRdb table lists in-frame clones only, not all of them. The data hold millions of clones, with roughly 92% observed a single time. The V gene is TRBV6-1, the J gene TRBJ2-5; 12 nucleotides match TRBD2. This sequence originates from a man in his late teens or twenties in good health. Sample: naive CD4+ T cells sorted from blood. Subset noted: CD45RA+ positively selected. DNA for the CDR3: TGTGCCAGCAGTGAAGTCGTGACTAGCGGGAGTGGGGGGTACCAAGAGACCCAGTACTTC. It translates to CASSEVVTSGSGGYQETQYF.